Listed here are 30 T cell receptor beta chains from one sample, sequenced in a study of blood T cell repertoires in COVID-19. Assay: immunoSEQ multiplex PCR; the TCRdb copy retains only in-frame clones and omits some. Among over 250,000 clones, around 90% were seen once, and the ten largest hold under 3.5%. Input material: PBMCs or T cells enriched from blood (not recorded which). The receptors originated from a woman aged 45-65 years who had recovered from COVID-19.

For this clone: A read error may account for a junction end that differs from germline. Within the sample, other DNA sequences also encode this same CDR3. This chain connects TRBV2 to TRBJ1-2; D ambiguous. This CDR3 contains 16 residues. Germline CDR1 SNHLY, CDR2 FYNNEI. The CDR3 DNA reads as TGCGCCAGCAGCGCTAGAACCGGCGTCTCCGTCTATGGCTACACCTTC. Protein product: CASSARTGVSVYGYTF.

As concerns this clone: The sample has other DNA sequences that encode this CDR3 too. CDR3 sequence reads: CASSQGTSGRYNEQFF. The CDR3 nucleotides read TGTGCCAGCAGCCAAGGAACTAGCGGGAGGTACAATGAGCAGTTCTTC. The V call is TRBV4-2, the J call TRBJ2-1; TRBD2 agrees at 12 bases. The CDR3 sequence is 16 residues long. CDR1 is LGHNA and CDR2 is YNFKEQ in the germline V gene. V gave up 1 base and J gave up 4 bases; unmatched junction bases: 2.

The J gene is TRBJ1-2, the V gene TRBV3-1 (or the pseudogene TRBV3-2), with D possibly matching TRBD1 (5 bases). Germline CDR1 LGHDT, CDR2 YNNKEL (reference sequence). The germline V and J ends were trimmed by 4 bases and 4 bases, with 13 bases remaining between them. This CDR3 has 14 amino acids. This CDR3 reads CASSPTGRPYGYTF. CDR3 bases: TGTGCCAGCAGCCCCACAGGCCGACCCTATGGCTACACCTTC.

The chain is built from TRBV7-8 and TRBJ2-7, with 10 nucleotides matching TRBD1. Trimming removed 4 bases from V and 12 bases from J; junction bases left unmatched: 6. Germline V lookup: CDR1 SGHVS, CDR2 FQNEAQ. There are 12 residues in the CDR3. The CDR3 coding sequence is TGTGCCAGCAGCTCGGACAGGGGGAATGTGTACTTC. Its protein is CASSSDRGNVYF.

CDR3 coding DNA: TGTGCCAGCAACGTCGGGCTGCGGAGAGGGTCCGGGGAGCTGTTTTTT. Translated, it gives CASNVGLRRGSGELFF. V gene TRBV7-2 combines with J gene TRBJ2-2; D might be TRBD2 (5 bases). CDR1 SGHTA and CDR2 FQGNSA come from the germline V gene. V was pared by 7 bases and J by 6 bases, with 21 bases between. The CDR3 has 16 residues.

The CDR3 region is CASSLGGTSQDTQYF. As DNA, the CDR3 is TGTGCCAGCAGCTTAGGTGGGACTAGCCAAGATACGCAGTATTTT. This chain links TRBV7-9 with TRBJ2-3; TRBD2 matches at 9 bases. In germline, CDR1 is SEHNR, CDR2 FQNEAQ (reference sequence). V was clipped by 1 base and J by 5 bases; unmatched bases: 4. The CDR3 consists of 15 residues.

This sequence joins TRBV6-4 and TRBJ2-1; 11 bases match TRBD2. Germline V gives CDR1 MRHNA, CDR2 SNTAGT. The V segment lost 6 bases and the J segment 6 bases; nucleotides outside the gene matches: 7. CDR3 size: 15 residues. This CDR3 is CASSDTSGRRNEQFF. The DNA for the CDR3 is TGTGCCAGCAGCGATACTAGCGGGAGACGCAATGAGCAGTTCTTC.

The chain is built from TRBV29-1 and TRBJ1-4; tentatively, D is TRBD1 (5 bases). CDR1 and CDR2 from the germline V gene are SQVTM and ANQGSEA. The CDR3 covers 13 residues. V lost 7 bases to trimming and J lost 4 bases, with 13 bases between them. CDR3 coding DNA: TGCAGCGCTATGGGGGGGGGTAATGAAAAACTGTTTTTT. Amino acid sequence: CSAMGGGNEKLFF.

The chain combines TRBV7-2 with TRBJ2-5, with no clear D. CDR3 length: 16 residues. The germline CDR1 and CDR2 sequences are SGHTA and FQGNSA. V lost 3 bases, J lost 2 bases, and 16 bases lay in between. CDR3 coding DNA: TGTGCCAGCAGCTTTTTAGCCGGTACACTACAAGAGACCCAGTACTTC. Its translation is CASSFLAGTLQETQYF.

The gene calls are TRBV4-2 and TRBJ2-2; a possible D gene is TRBD2 (5 bases). Germline V CDR1 and CDR2: LGHNA, YNFKEQ. Trimming removed 2 bases at V and 3 bases at J, with 10 bases between. CDR3 length: 15 amino acids. The CDR3 region is CASSQLWTDTGELFF. CDR3 nucleotides: TGTGCCAGCAGCCAACTCTGGACTGACACCGGGGAGCTGTTTTTT.

This CDR3 reads CASSQGRRGATEAFF. The CDR3 coding sequence is TGCGCCAGCAGTCAAGGTAGACGGGGGGCCACTGAAGCTTTCTTT. The chain combines TRBV23-1 with TRBJ1-1, with a weak D call TRBD1 (6 bases). Being an ORF, TRBV23-1 has a function that is uncertain. V was pared by 2 bases and J by 4 bases, with 14 bases between. CDR3 length: 15 amino acids.

The V call is TRBV28, the J call TRBJ2-7, with D perhaps TRBD1 (6 bases). There are 15 residues in the CDR3. V was clipped by 3 bases and J by 2 bases, with 14 bases between them. Germline V CDR1 and CDR2: MDHEN, SYDVKM. The CDR3: CASSFPPTGTYEQYF. The CDR3 DNA sequence: TGTGCCAGCAGTTTCCCTCCGACAGGAACCTACGAGCAGTACTTC.

The chain has TRBV7-2 and TRBJ2-3; TRBD1 matches 11 bases. This CDR3 is 17 amino acids long. The trim removed 7 bases at V and 5 bases at J, leaving 14 bases unmatched. Germline lookup yields CDR1 SGHTA and CDR2 FQGNSA. CDR3 amino acids: CASTLSPRTGGKDTQYF. CDR3 DNA: TGTGCCAGCACCCTAAGTCCGAGGACAGGGGGCAAAGATACGCAGTATTTT.

V gene TRBV27 combines with J gene TRBJ2-7; D is possibly TRBD2 (5 bases). Trimming shortened V by 3 bases and J by 3 bases, and 12 bases separated the two germline ends. Per germline, CDR1 MNHEY and CDR2 SMNVEV (reference sequence). CDR3 length: 14 amino acids. The CDR3 DNA is TGTGCCAGCAGTTTCGTTCCGGGGTACTACGAGCAGTACTTC. This encodes CASSFVPGYYEQYF.

The chain uses TRBV18 and TRBJ1-4; 8 nucleotides match TRBD1. Trimming at V came to 1 base and at J to 5 bases, leaving 3 bases not matched to a gene. Germline V lookup: CDR1 KGHSH, CDR2 LQKENI. The CDR3 totals 15 residues. The CDR3 coding sequence is TGTGCCAGCTCACCACGACAGGGGATAAATGAAAAACTGTTTTTT. Its translation is CASSPRQGINEKLFF.

The chain recombines TRBV28 with TRBJ1-1; a weak D match, TRBD1 (5 bases). The CDR3 consists of 12 residues. The V end lost 10 bases, the J end lost 5 bases, and 14 bases lay between the germline ends. Germline V gene sequence: CDR1 MDHEN, CDR2 SYDVKM. The CDR3 spells CATHVDITEAFF. The CDR3 DNA is TGTGCCACTCACGTGGACATAACTGAAGCTTTCTTT.

The chain joins TRBV27 to TRBJ2-3; the D gene is possibly TRBD2 (6 bases). This CDR3 region has 15 residues. V dropped 5 bases and J dropped 3 bases, with 15 bases sitting between them. CDR1 is MNHEY, CDR2 SMNVEV, per germline (reference sequence). The chain's CDR3 is CASSPWDLGTDTQYF. In DNA form, the CDR3 reads TGTGCCAGCAGTCCATGGGACTTAGGGACAGATACGCAGTATTTT.

This rearrangement joins TRBV10-1 to TRBJ1-5; no clear D gene. This CDR3 spans 13 amino acids. Looked up from germline, CDR1 is WNHNN and CDR2 is SYGVQD (reference sequence). V was clipped by 0 bases and J by 4 bases, with 4 bases between them. CDR3 nucleotides: TGCGCCAGCAGTGAGTCGAGGAATCAGCCCCAGCATTTT. Translating it yields CASSESRNQPQHF.

The chain recombines TRBV6-1 with TRBJ2-1; D perhaps matches TRBD1 (6 bases). Germline V gene sequence: CDR1 MNHNS, CDR2 SASEGT. V lost 3 bases to trimming and J lost 4 bases, with 19 bases between them. The CDR3 runs to 17 residues. The CDR3 region has the DNA TGTGCCAGCAGTGAGACGGATTATGGCAGGGGTTACAATGAGCAGTTCTTC. Its protein product is CASSETDYGRGYNEQFF.

The table lists this clone with a count of one. Distinct nucleotide sequences in the sample also encode this CDR3. This rearrangement joins TRBV24-1 to TRBJ1-5; 8 bases fit TRBD1. The junction had 3 bases not matched to a gene; V was cut back by 5 bases and J by 4 bases. CDR1 is KGHDR and CDR2 is SFDVKD in the germline V gene. This CDR3 comprises 14 residues. The CDR3 sequence: CATSGTGRNQPQHF. The CDR3 coding sequence is TGTGCCACCAGTGGGACAGGGAGGAATCAGCCCCAGCATTTT.

The genes are TRBV2 and TRBJ2-3; 9 nucleotides match TRBD2. The CDR3 extends over 15 amino acids. J gave up 4 bases and V 5 bases, and 7 bases lay outside the gene matches. The germline V gene has CDR1 SNHLY and CDR2 FYNNEI. The CDR3 protein is CASSWREGPPDTQYF. The CDR3 DNA reads as TGTGCCAGCAGTTGGCGGGAGGGCCCTCCAGATACGCAGTATTTT.

On this clone itself: The sample contains more than one DNA sequence encoding this CDR3. This chain joins TRBV28 and TRBJ2-7; D is ambiguous. The length of the CDR3 is 13 residues. CDR1 and CDR2 from the germline V gene are MDHEN and SYDVKM. V was pared by 3 bases and J by 0 bases, with 6 bases between. The CDR3 spells CASSLAPSYEQYF. CDR3 coding DNA: TGTGCCAGCAGTTTGGCTCCCTCCTACGAGCAGTACTTC.

The chain links TRBV24-1 to TRBJ1-1; a possible D gene is TRBD1 (5 bases). This CDR3 region has 15 residues. Trimming pared 1 base from V and 5 bases from J, leaving 13 bases between. CDR1 is KGHDR, CDR2 SFDVKD, per germline. The CDR3 nucleotides read TGTGCCACCAGTGATTTCCCGGACACGCGAACTGAAGCTTTCTTT. This codes for CATSDFPDTRTEAFF.

V and J are TRBV27 and TRBJ1-2; no firm D call. The germline V and J ends were trimmed by 5 bases and 2 bases, with 9 bases remaining between them. The CDR3 consists of 13 residues. Germline CDR1 and CDR2: MNHEY and SMNVEV (reference sequence). The CDR3 sequence: CASSLARNYGYTF. The CDR3 DNA reads as TGTGCCAGCAGTCTTGCGAGAAACTATGGCTACACCTTC.

V and J are TRBV7-8 and TRBJ1-2; D unclear. The V gene's germline CDR1 is SGHVS and CDR2 FQNEAQ. Trimming shortened V by 5 bases and J by 2 bases, and 15 bases separated the two germline ends. This CDR3 is 15 amino acids long. CDR3 region: CASSPHWGDNYGYTF. The CDR3 DNA reads as TGTGCCAGCAGCCCCCATTGGGGAGACAACTATGGCTACACCTTC.

The V and J genes are TRBV9 and TRBJ2-2; possibly TRBD1 for D (5 bases). Germline V gene sequence: CDR1 SGDLS, CDR2 YYNGEE. V dropped 0 bases and J dropped 7 bases, with 10 bases sitting between them. This CDR3 contains 14 residues. The CDR3 DNA sequence: TGTGCCAGCAGCGTAGTACAGGTCCACGGGGAGCTGTTTTTT. Translation: CASSVVQVHGELFF.

This chain links TRBV18 with TRBJ1-2; 7 bases align to TRBD1. J lost 3 bases, V lost 4 bases, and 5 bases had no gene match. This CDR3 is 14 amino acids long. CDR1 KGHSH and CDR2 LQKENI come from the germline V gene. CDR3 in DNA: TGTGCCAGCTCACTAGACAGGGCTGACTATGGCTACACCTTC. This sequence encodes CASSLDRADYGYTF. The variable domain in full, completed from reference TRBV18 and TRBJ1-2, reads NAGVMQNPRHLVRRRGQEARLRCSPMKGHSHVYWYRQLPEEGLKFMVYLQKENIIDESGMPKERFSAEFPKEGPSILRIQQVVRGDSAAYFCASSLDRADYGYTFGSGTRLTVV.

V and J are TRBV28 and TRBJ1-5, with D possibly TRBD1 on 5 matching bases. The germline V gene encodes CDR1 MDHEN and CDR2 SYDVKM. This CDR3 is built from 15 residues. The V and J ends lost 6 bases and 0 bases respectively, with 12 bases between them. DNA of the CDR3: TGTGCCAGCAGCGGCGGTGGGGCTAGCAATCAGCCCCAGCATTTT. Translation: CASSGGGASNQPQHF.

The rearrangement uses TRBV28 and TRBJ2-7; TRBD2 aligns across 10 bases. J gave up 2 bases and V 8 bases, and 6 bases lay outside the gene matches. CDR1 is MDHEN, CDR2 SYDVKM, per germline. The CDR3 consists of 14 residues. The chain's CDR3 is CASRTSGRAYEQYF. The CDR3 DNA reads as TGTGCCAGCCGGACTAGCGGCCGGGCCTACGAGCAGTACTTC. Full variable domain (outside the CDR3, taken from reference TRBV28 and TRBJ2-7): DVKVTQSSRYLVKRTGEKVFLECVQDMDHENMFWYRQDPGLGLRLIYFSYDVKMKEKGDIPEGYSVSREKKERFSLILESASTNQTSMYLCASRTSGRAYEQYFGPGTRLTVT.

The V and J genes are TRBV4-2 and TRBJ2-2; TRBD1 matches 7 bases. Germline V CDR1 and CDR2: LGHNA, YNFKEQ. CDR3 length equals 16 residues. Trimming removed 1 base from V and 2 bases from J; junction bases left unmatched: 4. The CDR3 DNA is TGTGCCAGCAGCCAAGTCGGGACAGAAAACACCGGGGAGCTGTTTTTT. This encodes CASSQVGTENTGELFF.